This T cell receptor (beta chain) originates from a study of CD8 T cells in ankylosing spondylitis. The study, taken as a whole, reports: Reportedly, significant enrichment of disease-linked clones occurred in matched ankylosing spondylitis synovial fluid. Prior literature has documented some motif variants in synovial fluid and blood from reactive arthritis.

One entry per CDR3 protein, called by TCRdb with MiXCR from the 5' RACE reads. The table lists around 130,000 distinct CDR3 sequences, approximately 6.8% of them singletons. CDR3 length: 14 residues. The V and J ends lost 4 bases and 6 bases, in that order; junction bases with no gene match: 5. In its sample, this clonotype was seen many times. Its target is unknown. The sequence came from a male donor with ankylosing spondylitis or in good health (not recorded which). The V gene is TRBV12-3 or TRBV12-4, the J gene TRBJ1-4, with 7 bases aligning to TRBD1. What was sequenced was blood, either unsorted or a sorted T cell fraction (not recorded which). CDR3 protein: CASSYRGVDEKLFF. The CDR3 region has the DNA TGTGCCAGCAGTTACAGGGGCGTGGATGAAAAACTGTTTTTT.